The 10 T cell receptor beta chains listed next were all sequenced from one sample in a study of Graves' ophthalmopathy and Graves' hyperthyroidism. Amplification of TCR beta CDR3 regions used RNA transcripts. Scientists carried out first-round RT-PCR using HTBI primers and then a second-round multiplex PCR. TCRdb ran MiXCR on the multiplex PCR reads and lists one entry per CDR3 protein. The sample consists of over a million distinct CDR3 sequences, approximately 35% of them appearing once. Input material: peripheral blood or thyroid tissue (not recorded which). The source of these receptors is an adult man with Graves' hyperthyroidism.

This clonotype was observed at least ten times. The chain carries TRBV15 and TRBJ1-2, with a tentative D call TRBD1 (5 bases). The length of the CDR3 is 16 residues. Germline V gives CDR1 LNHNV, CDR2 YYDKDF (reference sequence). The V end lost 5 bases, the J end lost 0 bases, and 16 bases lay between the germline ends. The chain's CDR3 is CATSQTGTAANYGYTF. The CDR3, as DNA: TGTGCCACCAGCCAAACCGGGACCGCGGCTAACTATGGCTACACCTTC.

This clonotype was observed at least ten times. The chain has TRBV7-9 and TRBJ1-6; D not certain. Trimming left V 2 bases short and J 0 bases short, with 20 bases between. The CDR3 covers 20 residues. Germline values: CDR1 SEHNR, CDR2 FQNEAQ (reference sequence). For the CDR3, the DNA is TGTGCCAGCAGCTTAACCGCCGGGGTCACAAGGAGCTCCTATAATTCACCCCTCCACTTT. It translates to CASSLTAGVTRSSYNSPLHF.

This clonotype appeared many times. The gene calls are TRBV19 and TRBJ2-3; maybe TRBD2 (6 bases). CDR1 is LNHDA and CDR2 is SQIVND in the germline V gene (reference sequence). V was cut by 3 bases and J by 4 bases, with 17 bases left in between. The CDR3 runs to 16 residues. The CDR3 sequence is CASSMQAGRGADTQYF. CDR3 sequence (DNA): TGTGCCAGTAGTATGCAAGCGGGCAGAGGGGCAGATACGCAGTATTTT.

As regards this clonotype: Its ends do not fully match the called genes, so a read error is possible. The CDR3 DNA sequence: TGTGCCAGCAGGGAAGATCAGGGATTGGAGAACACTGAAGCTTTCTTT. Its translation is CASREDQGLENTEAFF. The chain employs TRBV2 and TRBJ1-1, with a weak D call TRBD1 (5 bases). Germline CDR1 reads SNHLY; CDR2 reads FYNNEI. This CDR3 region has 16 residues.

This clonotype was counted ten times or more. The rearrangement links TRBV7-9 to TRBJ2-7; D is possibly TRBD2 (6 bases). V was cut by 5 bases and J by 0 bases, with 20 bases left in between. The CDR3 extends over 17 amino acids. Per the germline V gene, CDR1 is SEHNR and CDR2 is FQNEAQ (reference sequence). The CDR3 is CASSVRRRDGHSYEQYF. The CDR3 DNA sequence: TGTGCCAGCAGCGTCAGGCGGCGGGACGGACACTCCTACGAGCAGTACTTC.

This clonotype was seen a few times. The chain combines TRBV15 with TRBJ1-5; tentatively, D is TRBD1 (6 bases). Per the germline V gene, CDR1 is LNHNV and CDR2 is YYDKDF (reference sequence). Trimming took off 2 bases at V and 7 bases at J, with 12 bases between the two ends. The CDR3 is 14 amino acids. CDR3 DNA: TGTGCCACCAGCAGACCAAGGGGGAACCAGCCCCAGCATTTT. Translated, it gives CATSRPRGNQPQHF.

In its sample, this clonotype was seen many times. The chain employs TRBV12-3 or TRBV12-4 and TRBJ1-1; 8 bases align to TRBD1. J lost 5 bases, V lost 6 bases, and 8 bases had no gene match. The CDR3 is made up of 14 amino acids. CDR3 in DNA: TGTGCCAGCAGAGGATACAGGGGGTCAACTGAAGCTTTCTTT. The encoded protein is CASRGYRGSTEAFF.

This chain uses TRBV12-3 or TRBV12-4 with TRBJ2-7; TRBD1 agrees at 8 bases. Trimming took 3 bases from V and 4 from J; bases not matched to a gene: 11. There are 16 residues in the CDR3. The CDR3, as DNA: TGTGCCAGCAGTTTTAAGCGGGCCAGGGGGCTGTACGAGCAGTACTTC. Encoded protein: CASSFKRARGLYEQYF.

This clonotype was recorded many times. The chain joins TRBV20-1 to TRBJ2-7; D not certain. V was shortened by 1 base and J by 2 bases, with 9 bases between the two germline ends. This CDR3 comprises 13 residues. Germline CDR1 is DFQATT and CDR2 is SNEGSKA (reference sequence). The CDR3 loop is CSARAPLTYEQYF. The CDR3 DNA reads TGCAGTGCTAGAGCCCCCCTGACCTACGAGCAGTACTTC.

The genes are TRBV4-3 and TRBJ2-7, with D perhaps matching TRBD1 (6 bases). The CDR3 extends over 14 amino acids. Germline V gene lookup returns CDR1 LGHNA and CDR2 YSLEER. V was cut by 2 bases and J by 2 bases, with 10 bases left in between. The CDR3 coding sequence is TGCGCCAGCAGCCAAACGACAGGTACCTACGAGCAGTACTTC. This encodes CASSQTTGTYEQYF.